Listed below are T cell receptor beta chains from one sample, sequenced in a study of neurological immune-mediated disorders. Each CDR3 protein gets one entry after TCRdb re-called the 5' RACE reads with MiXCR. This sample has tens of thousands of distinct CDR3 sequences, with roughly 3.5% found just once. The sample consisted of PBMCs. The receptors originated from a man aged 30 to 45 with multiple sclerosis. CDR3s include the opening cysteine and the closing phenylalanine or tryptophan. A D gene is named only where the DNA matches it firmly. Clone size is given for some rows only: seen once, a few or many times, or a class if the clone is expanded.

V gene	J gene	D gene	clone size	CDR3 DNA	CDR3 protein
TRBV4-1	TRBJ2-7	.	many	TGCGCCAGCAGCCAAGATGAGCTAGTAAAAGGTAACTACGAGCAGTACTTC	CASSQDELVKGNYEQYF
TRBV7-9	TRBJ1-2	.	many	TGTGCCAGCAGCTTAGGTCCCACAGGGAACTATGGCTACACCTTC	CASSLGPTGNYGYTF
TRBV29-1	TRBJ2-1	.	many	TGCAGCGTTGAAGGGGGCGCAGGCCCCTACAATGAGCAGTTCTTC	CSVEGGAGPYNEQFF
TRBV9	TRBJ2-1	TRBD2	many	TGTGCCAGCAGCGATTCGGTCGTGACTAGCGGGGGGAATGAGCAGTTCTTC	CASSDSVVTSGGNEQFF
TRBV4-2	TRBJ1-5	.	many	TGTGCCAGCAGCCAAGAGTGGGTCGGCCTAGATCAGCCCCAGCATTTT	CASSQEWVGLDQPQHF
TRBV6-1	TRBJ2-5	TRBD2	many	TGTGCCAGCAGCCTCGGACTAGCGGGGGGACAGCAAGAGACCCAGTACTTC	CASSLGLAGGQQETQYF
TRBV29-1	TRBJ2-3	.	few	TGCAGCGCTAGGCGGGGAGTGGATCCTAGCACAGATACACAGTATTTT	CSARRGVDPSTDTQYF
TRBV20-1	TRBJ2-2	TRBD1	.	TGCAGTGCCGGGACAGTGAAGACCGGGGAGCTGTTTTTT	CSAGTVKTGELFF
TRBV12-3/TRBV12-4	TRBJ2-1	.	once	TGTGCCAGCAGCCTCCGGGACGCGAACAATGAGCAGTTCTTC	CASSLRDANNEQFF
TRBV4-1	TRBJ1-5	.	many	TGCGCCAGCAGCCAAGATGGCGGTGGCAATCAGCCCCAGCATTTT	CASSQDGGGNQPQHF
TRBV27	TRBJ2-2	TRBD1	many	TGTGCCAGCAGTCCGGGACAGGGGAACACCGGGGAGCTGTTTTTT	CASSPGQGNTGELFF
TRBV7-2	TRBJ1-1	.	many	TGTGCCAGCAGCTTTCAAGCGACAGTTATGAACACTGAAGCTTTCTTT	CASSFQATVMNTEAFF
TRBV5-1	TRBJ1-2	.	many	TGCGCCAGCACCTGGGTCGAGGCGGGTGATGGCTACACCTTC	CASTWVEAGDGYTF
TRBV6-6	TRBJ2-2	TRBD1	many	TGTGCCAGCAGTTATACAGGGGGCTCCGGGGAGCTGTTTTTT	CASSYTGGSGELFF
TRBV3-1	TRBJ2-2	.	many	TGTGCCAGCCCTATCCTTGGGGGTGGCGGGGAGCTGTTTTTT	CASPILGGGGELFF
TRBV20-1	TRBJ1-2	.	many	TGCAGTGCTCACACCAAGGGGAGGAACTATGGCTACACCTTC	CSAHTKGRNYGYTF
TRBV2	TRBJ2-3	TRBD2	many	TGTGCCAGCAGTGAACAGGCTAGCGGGGGGCTTAGCACAGATACGCAGTATTTT	CASSEQASGGLSTDTQYF
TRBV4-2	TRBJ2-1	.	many	TGTGCCAGCAGCCAAGTCGGGAGTGCAGGGGGTTGGGATGAGCAGTTCTTC	CASSQVGSAGGWDEQFF
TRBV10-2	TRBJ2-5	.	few	TGCGCCAGCAGTGGGGTTAGCGTACAAGAGACCCAGTACTTC	CASSGVSVQETQYF
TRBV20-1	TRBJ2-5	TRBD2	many	TGCAGTGCTAGGTCGGGCGGGGGGAATCAAGAGACCCAGTACTTC	CSARSGGGNQETQYF
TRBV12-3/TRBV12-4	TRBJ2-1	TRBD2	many	TGTGCCAGCACCCGACTAGCGGTATACAATGAGCAGTTCTTC	CASTRLAVYNEQFF
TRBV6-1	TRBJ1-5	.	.	TGTGCCAGCAGTGAAGACCGGGGAAGCAATCAGCCCCAGCATTTT	CASSEDRGSNQPQHF
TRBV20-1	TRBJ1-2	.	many	TGCAGTGCTAGGGCTATGGACACACTATATGGCTACACCTTC	CSARAMDTLYGYTF
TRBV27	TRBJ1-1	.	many	TGTGCCAGCAGTTCGGGGTGGACTGAAGCTTTCTTT	CASSSGWTEAFF
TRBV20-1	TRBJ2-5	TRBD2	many	TGCAGTGCTAGAGACGGGACTAGCGGGGGGCACGCCTTAGGAGAGACCCAGTACTTC	CSARDGTSGGHALGETQYF
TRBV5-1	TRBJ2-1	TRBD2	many	TGCGCCAGCATGACAGGACTAGCGCCGAACAATGAGCAGTTCTTC	CASMTGLAPNNEQFF
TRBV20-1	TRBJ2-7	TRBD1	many	TGCAGTGCTAGAGTTTTGGGACAGACTCGCTACGAGCAGTACTTC	CSARVLGQTRYEQYF
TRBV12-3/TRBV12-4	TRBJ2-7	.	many	TGTGCCAGCAGGTTCAGTAGCTACGAGCAGTACTTC	CASRFSSYEQYF
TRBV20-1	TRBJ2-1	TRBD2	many	TGCAGTGCTAGCGGGACTAGCGGGAGTAATGAGCAGTTCTTC	CSASGTSGSNEQFF
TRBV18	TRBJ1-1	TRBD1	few	TGTGCCAGCTCACCACCGGGTGACAGGGTAGGGGTTGAAGCTTTCTTT	CASSPPGDRVGVEAFF
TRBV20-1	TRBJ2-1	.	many	TGCAGTGCTAGAGTAGGAGGCAGCTCCTACAATGAGCAGTTCTTC	CSARVGGSSYNEQFF
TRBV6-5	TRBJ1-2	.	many	TGTGCCAGCAGATCAGGTTATGGCTACACCTTC	CASRSGYGYTF
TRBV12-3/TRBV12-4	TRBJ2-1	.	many	TGTGCCAGCAGTTCCCCGAGACGGAGATCGACCTACAATGAGCAGTTCTTC	CASSSPRRRSTYNEQFF
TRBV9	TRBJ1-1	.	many	TGTGCCAGCAGCGTAGAACCGTCCGGGGTTACTGAAGCTTTCTTT	CASSVEPSGVTEAFF
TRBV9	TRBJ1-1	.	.	TGTGCCAGCAGCGTATTCGGTAACAGGCAGAACACTGAAGCTTTCTTT	CASSVFGNRQNTEAFF
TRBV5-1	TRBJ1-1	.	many	TGCGCCAGCAGCTTGCTGGACAGATCGAACACTGAAGCTTTCTTT	CASSLLDRSNTEAFF